The 7 T cell receptor beta chains below all came from one sample that was sequenced in a study of cytomegalovirus exposure and HLA in healthy donors. With 60 Vbeta and 13 Jbeta primers, the PCR was carried out. Repertoires were generated with immunoSEQ multiplex PCR, while TCRdb's copy carries only in-frame clones and drops some. Of around 150,000 clones listed, 80% are singletons. Source material: PBMCs. The receptors derive from a woman aged 45 to 65 in good health and CMV-seronegative.

CDR3 DNA sequence: TGTGCCAGCATTTCAGGGGGCTATTTCACTGAAGCTTTCTTT. The encoded protein is CASISGGYFTEAFF. The chain is built from TRBV28 and TRBJ1-1; 8 nucleotides match TRBD1. The CDR3 contains 14 residues. Germline trimming cut 7 bases from V and 4 bases from J; bases unmatched to any gene: 8. Germline loops: CDR1 MDHEN, CDR2 SYDVKM.

The chain couples TRBV4-2 to TRBJ1-6; D may be TRBD1 (6 bases). CDR3 length equals 18 residues. Germline V CDR1 and CDR2: LGHNA, YNFKEQ. V dropped 3 bases and J dropped 8 bases, with 23 bases sitting between them. The CDR3 region is CASSQATGREGPYSPLHF. DNA of the CDR3: TGTGCCAGCAGCCAGGCCACAGGGCGCGAGGGCCCATATTCACCCCTCCACTTT.

The J gene is TRBJ2-3, the V gene TRBV13; 10 bases are shared with TRBD2. The CDR3 loop spans 14 amino acids. Germline V gene sequence: CDR1 PRHDT, CDR2 FYEKMQ (reference sequence). Trimming removed 10 bases from V and 7 bases from J; junction bases left unmatched: 11. The CDR3, as DNA: TGTGCCACCAGTGGAGTAGCGGGGGGCAATACGCAGTATTTT. Its protein product is CATSGVAGGNTQYF.

This clone has just one count. This chain joins TRBV15 and TRBJ2-2; 7 positions match TRBD2. The V segment lost 4 bases and the J segment 5 bases; nucleotides outside the gene matches: 7. From germline, CDR1 is LNHNV and CDR2 YYDKDF (reference sequence). The CDR3 has 15 amino acids. The CDR3 protein is CATSIGLGDTGELFF. The CDR3, as DNA: TGTGCCACCAGCATAGGACTAGGAGATACCGGGGAGCTGTTTTTT. Full variable domain (rest looked up from reference TRBV15 and TRBJ2-2): DAMVIQNPRYQVTQFGKPVTLSCSQTLNHNVMYWYQQKSSQAPKLLFHYYDKDFNNEADTPDNFQSRRPNTSFCFLDIRSPGLGDTAMYLCATSIGLGDTGELFFGEGSRLTVL.

The rearrangement joins TRBV7-6 to TRBJ2-5; D remains ambiguous. The CDR3 length is 13 residues. V was shortened by 3 bases and J by 2 bases, with 7 bases between the two germline ends. Germline assignment: CDR1 SGHVS and CDR2 FNYEAQ. This chain's CDR3 is CASSLGLQETQYF. The CDR3 bases are TGTGCCAGCAGCTTGGGCTTACAAGAGACCCAGTACTTC. The full variable domain, with the rest looked up from reference TRBV7-6 and TRBJ2-5, is GAGVSQSPRYKVTKRGQDVALRCDPISGHVSLYWYRQALGQGPEFLTYFNYEAQQDKSGLPNDRFSAERPEGSISTLTIQRTEQRDSAMYRCASSLGLQETQYFGPGTRLLVL.

CDR3 DNA sequence: TGCGCCAGCAGCCAAGCTTTGAGGGGGCGAACAGATACGCAGTATTTT. This sequence encodes CASSQALRGRTDTQYF. The genes are TRBV4-3 and TRBJ2-3; 7 bases match TRBD1. Per the germline V gene, CDR1 is LGHNA and CDR2 is YSLEER. Trimming removed 1 base from V and 3 bases from J; junction bases left unmatched: 7. This CDR3 contains 16 residues.

The genes are TRBV15 and TRBJ2-1; tentative D call: TRBD1 (6 bases). V was clipped by 6 bases and J by 8 bases, with 11 bases between them. From germline, CDR1 is LNHNV and CDR2 YYDKDF (reference sequence). The CDR3 runs 12 residues. The CDR3 nucleotides read TGTGCCACCAGAACAGGGCTGGATGAGCAGTTCTTC. Amino acids: CATRTGLDEQFF.